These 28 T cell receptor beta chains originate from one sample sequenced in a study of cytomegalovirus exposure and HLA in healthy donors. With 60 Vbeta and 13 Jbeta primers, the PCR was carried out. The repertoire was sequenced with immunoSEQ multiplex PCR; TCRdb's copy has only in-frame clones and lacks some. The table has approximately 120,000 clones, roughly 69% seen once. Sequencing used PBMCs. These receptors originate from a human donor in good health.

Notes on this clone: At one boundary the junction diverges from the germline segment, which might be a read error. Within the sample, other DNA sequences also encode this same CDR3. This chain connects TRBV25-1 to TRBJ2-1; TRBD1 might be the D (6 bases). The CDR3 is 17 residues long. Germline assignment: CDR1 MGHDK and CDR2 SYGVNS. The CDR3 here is CASSEPDAGAYYNEQFF. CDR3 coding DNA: TGCGCCAGCAGTGAACCGGACGCAGGGGCATACTACAATGAGCAGTTCTTC.

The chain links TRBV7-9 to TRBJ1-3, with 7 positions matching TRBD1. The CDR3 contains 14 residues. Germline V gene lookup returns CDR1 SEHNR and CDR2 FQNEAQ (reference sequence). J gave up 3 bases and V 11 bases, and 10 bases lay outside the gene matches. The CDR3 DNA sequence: TGTGCCTCTCGGGACGACAGGGATGGAAACACCATATATTTT. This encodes CASRDDRDGNTIYF.

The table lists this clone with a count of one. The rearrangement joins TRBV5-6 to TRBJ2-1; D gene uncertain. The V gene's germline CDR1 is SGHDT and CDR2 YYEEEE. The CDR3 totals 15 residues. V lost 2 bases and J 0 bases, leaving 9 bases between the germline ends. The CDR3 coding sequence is TGTGCCAGCAGCTTAGATGTCAGCTCCTACAATGAGCAGTTCTTC. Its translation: CASSLDVSSYNEQFF.

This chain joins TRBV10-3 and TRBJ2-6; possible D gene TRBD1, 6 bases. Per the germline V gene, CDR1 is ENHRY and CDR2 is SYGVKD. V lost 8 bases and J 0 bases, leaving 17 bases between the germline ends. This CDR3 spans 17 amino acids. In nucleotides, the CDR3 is TGTGCCATCGAACCGTCGGACAGTAGCTCTGGGGCCAACGTCCTGACTTTC. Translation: CAIEPSDSSSGANVLTF.

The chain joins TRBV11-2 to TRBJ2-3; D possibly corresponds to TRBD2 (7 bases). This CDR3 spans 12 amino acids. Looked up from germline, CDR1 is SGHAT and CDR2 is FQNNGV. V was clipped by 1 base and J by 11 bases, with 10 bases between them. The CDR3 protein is CASSLVGGQQYF. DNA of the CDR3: TGTGCCAGCAGCTTAGTCGGGGGGCAGCAGTATTTT.

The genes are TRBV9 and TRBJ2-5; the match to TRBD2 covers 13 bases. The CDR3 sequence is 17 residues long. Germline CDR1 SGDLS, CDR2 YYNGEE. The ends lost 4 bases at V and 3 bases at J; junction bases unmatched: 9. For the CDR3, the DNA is TGTGCCAGCAGCCCGCTCGCGGGACTAGCGGGGAAAGAGACCCAGTACTTC. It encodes CASSPLAGLAGKETQYF.

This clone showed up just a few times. CDR3 loop: CASSPRGSGRTPYEQYF. CDR3 bases: TGTGCCAGCAGTCCAAGAGGGTCAGGACGGACCCCCTACGAGCAGTACTTC. The gene calls are TRBV7-2 and TRBJ2-5; a weak D match, TRBD2 (5 bases). The end of the DNA is better explained by TRBJ2-7, so the J call may be wrong. Germline V gives CDR1 SGHTA, CDR2 FQGNSA. The CDR3 runs 17 residues.

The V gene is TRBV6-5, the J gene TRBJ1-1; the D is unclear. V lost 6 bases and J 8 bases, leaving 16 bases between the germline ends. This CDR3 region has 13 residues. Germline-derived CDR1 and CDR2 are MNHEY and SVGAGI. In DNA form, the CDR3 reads TGTGCCAGCAGACAAGCGATTCACCTGGAAGCTTTCTTT. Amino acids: CASRQAIHLEAFF.

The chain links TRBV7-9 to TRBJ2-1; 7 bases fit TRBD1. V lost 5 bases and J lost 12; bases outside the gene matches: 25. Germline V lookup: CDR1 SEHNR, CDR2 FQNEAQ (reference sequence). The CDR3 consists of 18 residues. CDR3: CASSPPVGLGQSTMRQFF. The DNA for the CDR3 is TGTGCCAGCAGCCCCCCAGTAGGGCTGGGACAGAGTACAATGAGGCAGTTCTTC.

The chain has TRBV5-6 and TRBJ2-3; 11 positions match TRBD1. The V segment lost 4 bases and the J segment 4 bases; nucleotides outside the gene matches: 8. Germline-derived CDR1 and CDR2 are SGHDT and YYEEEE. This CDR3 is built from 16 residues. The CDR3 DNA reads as TGTGCCAGCAGCCCTGGACAGGGGGCGTCCCCAGATACGCAGTATTTT. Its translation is CASSPGQGASPDTQYF.

The CDR3 protein is CASSLAGQGWELFF. DNA for the CDR3: TGCGCCAGCAGCTTAGCGGGACAGGGTTGGGAACTGTTTTTT. The chain joins TRBV5-1 to TRBJ1-4, with TRBD1 matching over 9 bases. There are 14 residues in the CDR3. The germline V gene encodes CDR1 SGHRS and CDR2 YFSETQ. Losses at the gene ends were 2 bases for V and 12 bases for J; bases not matched to a gene: 8.

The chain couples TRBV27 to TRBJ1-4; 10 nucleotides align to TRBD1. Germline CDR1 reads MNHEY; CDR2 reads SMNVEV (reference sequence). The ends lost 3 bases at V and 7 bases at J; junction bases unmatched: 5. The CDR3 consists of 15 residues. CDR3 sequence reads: CASSFGTGAVEKLFF. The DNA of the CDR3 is TGTGCCAGCAGTTTCGGGACAGGGGCGGTTGAAAAACTGTTTTTT. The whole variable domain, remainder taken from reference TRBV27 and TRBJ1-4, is EAQVTQNPRYLITVTGKKLTVTCSQNMNHEYMSWYRQDPGLGLRQIYYSMNVEVTDKGDVPEGYKVSRKEKRNFPLILESPSPNQTSLYFCASSFGTGAVEKLFFGSGTQLSVL.

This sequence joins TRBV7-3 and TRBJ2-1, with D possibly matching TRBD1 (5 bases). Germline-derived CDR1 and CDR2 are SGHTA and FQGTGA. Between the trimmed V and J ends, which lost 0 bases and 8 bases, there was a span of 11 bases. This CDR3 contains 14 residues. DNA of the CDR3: TGTGCCAGCAGCTTAACACAGGCTTGGGATGAGCAGTTCTTC. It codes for CASSLTQAWDEQFF.

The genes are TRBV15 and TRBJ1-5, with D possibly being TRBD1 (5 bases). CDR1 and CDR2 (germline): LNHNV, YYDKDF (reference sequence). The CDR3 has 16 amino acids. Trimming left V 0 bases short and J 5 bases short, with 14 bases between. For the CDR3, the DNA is TGTGCCACCAGCAGAGATTGGTCCACGACAGATCAGCCCCAGCATTTT. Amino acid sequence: CATSRDWSTTDQPQHF.

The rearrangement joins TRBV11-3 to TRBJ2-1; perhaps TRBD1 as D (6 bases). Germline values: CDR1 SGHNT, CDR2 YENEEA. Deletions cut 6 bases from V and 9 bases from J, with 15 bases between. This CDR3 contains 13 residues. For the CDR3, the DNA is TGTGCCAGCAGTATGGTCGTAGGGGGTGAGCAGTTCTTC. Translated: CASSMVVGGEQFF.

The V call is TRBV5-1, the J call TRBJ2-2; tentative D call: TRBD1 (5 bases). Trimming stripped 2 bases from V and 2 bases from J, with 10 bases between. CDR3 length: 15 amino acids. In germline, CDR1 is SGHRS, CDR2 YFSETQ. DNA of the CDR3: TGCGCCAGCAGCTTCCGGACATCTAACACCGGGGAGCTGTTTTTT. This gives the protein CASSFRTSNTGELFF.

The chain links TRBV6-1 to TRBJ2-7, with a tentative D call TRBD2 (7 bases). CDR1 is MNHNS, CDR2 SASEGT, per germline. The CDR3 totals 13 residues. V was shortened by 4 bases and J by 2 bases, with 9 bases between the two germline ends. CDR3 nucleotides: TGTGCCAGCAGTGTGGGGGGGCCCTACGAGCAGTACTTC. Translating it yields CASSVGGPYEQYF.

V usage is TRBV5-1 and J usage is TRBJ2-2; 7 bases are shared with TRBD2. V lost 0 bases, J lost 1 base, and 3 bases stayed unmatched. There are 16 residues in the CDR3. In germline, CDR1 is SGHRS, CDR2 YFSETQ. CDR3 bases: TGCGCCAGCAGCTTGGACCCTAGCGGGAACACCGGGGAGCTGTTTTTT. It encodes CASSLDPSGNTGELFF.

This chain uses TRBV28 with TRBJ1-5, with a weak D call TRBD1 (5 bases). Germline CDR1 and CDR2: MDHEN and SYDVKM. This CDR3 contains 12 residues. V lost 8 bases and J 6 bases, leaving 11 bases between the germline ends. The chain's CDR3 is CASAVGGQPQHF. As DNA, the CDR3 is TGTGCCAGCGCGGTGGGGGGTCAGCCCCAGCATTTT. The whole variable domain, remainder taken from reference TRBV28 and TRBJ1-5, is DVKVTQSSRYLVKRTGEKVFLECVQDMDHENMFWYRQDPGLGLRLIYFSYDVKMKEKGDIPEGYSVSREKKERFSLILESASTNQTSMYLCASAVGGQPQHFGDGTRLSIL.

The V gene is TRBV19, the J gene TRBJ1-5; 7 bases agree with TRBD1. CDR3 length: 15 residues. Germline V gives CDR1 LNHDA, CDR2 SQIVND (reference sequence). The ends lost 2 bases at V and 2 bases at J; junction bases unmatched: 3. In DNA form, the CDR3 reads TGTGCCAGTAGTATAAGGGGGCTCGGCAATCAGCCCCAGCATTTT. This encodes CASSIRGLGNQPQHF.

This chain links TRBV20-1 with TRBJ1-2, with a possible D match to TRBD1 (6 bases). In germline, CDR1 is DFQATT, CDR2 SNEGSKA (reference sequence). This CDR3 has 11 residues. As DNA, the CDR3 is TGCAGCTCGGGACAAACCTATGGCTACACCTTC. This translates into CSSGQTYGYTF.

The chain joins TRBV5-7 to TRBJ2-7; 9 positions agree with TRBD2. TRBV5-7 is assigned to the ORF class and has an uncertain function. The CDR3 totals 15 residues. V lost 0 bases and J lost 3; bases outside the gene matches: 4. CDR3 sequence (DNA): TGTGCCAGCAGCTTGGCCCAGCGGGAGGTCTACGAGCAGTACTTC. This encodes CASSLAQREVYEQYF.

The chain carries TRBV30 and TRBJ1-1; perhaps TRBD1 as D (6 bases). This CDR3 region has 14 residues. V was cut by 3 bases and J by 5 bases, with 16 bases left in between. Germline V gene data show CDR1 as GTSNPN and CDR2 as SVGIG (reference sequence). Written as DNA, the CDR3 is TGTGCCTGGAGAAAAAAGGGGGGGAGAACTGAAGCTTTCTTT. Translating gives CAWRKKGGRTEAFF.

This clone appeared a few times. CDR3 DNA sequence: TGTGCCAGCAGCCAGCCGGGACAGGCTCCCGAGCAGTACTTC. It encodes CASSQPGQAPEQYF. This chain links TRBV4-2 with TRBJ2-7; 8 nucleotides match TRBD1. The CDR3 is 14 amino acids. Trimming took 3 bases from V and 6 from J; bases not matched to a gene: 7. Germline lookup yields CDR1 LGHNA and CDR2 YNFKEQ.

The CDR3 reads CASTGTGGIEQYF. CDR3 bases: TGTGCCTCTACCGGGACAGGGGGCATCGAGCAGTACTTC. V gene TRBV30 combines with J gene TRBJ2-7; TRBD1 agrees at 12 bases. Germline V CDR1 and CDR2: GTSNPN, SVGIG (reference sequence). The trim removed 7 bases at V and 6 bases at J, leaving 7 bases unmatched. This CDR3 has 13 amino acids.

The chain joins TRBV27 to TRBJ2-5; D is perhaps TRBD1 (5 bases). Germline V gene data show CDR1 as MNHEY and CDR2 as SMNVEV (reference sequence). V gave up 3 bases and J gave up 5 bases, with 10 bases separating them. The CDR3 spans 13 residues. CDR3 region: CASSFRVGETQYF. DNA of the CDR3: TGTGCCAGCAGTTTCAGGGTAGGGGAGACCCAGTACTTC.

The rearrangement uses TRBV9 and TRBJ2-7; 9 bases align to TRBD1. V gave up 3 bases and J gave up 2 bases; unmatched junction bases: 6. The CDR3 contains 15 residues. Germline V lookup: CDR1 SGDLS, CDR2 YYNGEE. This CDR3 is CASSAGQGIPYEQYF. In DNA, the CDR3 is TGTGCCAGCAGCGCGGGACAGGGCATCCCCTACGAGCAGTACTTC.

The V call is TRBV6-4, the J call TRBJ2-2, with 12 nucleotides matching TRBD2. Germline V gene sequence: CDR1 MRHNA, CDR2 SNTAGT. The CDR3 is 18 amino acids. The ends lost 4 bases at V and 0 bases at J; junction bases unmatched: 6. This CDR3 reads CASSVTSGGYANTGELFF. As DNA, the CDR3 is TGTGCCAGCAGTGTCACTAGCGGGGGGTACGCGAACACCGGGGAGCTGTTTTTT.